The next 26 T cell receptor beta chains were all read from a single sample in a study of cytomegalovirus exposure and HLA in healthy donors (dated by TCRdb to the late 2010s). The library came from the immunoSEQ multiplex PCR assay. The multiplex PCR relied on a mix of 60 forward primers for TCR Vbeta segments and 13 reverse primers for TCR Jbeta segments. Entries here come from immuneACCESS through TCRdb and include only in-frame sequences with V and J called. Some clones fail to appear in such tables; in the studies checked, an unresolved V gene covers under half of the shortfall, and the cause of the remainder is unknown. The sample data list approximately 160,000 clones, and over 75% of these were observed just once. The ten largest clones capture 1.5% to 2% of the sample. What was sequenced was PBMCs. The receptors originated from a woman aged 25 to 45 in good health and CMV-seronegative.

The chain links TRBV7-7 to TRBJ1-5, with TRBD1 as a possible D gene (5 bases). The length of the CDR3 is 18 residues. The V gene's germline CDR1 is SSHAT and CDR2 FNYEAQ (reference sequence). The germline V and J ends were trimmed by 0 bases and 0 bases, with 15 bases remaining between them. CDR3 residues: CASSLASARTYSNQPQHF. CDR3 in DNA: TGTGCCAGCAGCTTAGCATCGGCTCGGACATATAGCAATCAGCCCCAGCATTTT.

A few counts support this clone. Other nucleotide sequences from this sample produce the same CDR3. V usage is TRBV4-1 and J usage is TRBJ2-5; a possible D gene is TRBD2 (7 bases). CDR3 size: 16 residues. Deletions cut 1 base from V and 4 bases from J, with 16 bases between. Looked up from germline, CDR1 is MGHRA and CDR2 is YSYEKL. This chain's CDR3 is CASSQGRGGGGETQYF. CDR3 coding DNA: TGCGCCAGCAGCCAAGGGAGAGGCGGGGGCGGAGAGACCCAGTACTTC.

J is TRBJ2-1 and V is TRBV9; tentatively, D is TRBD1 (5 bases). The V gene's germline CDR1 is SGDLS and CDR2 YYNGEE. This CDR3 contains 13 residues. Trimming stripped 4 bases from V and 15 bases from J, with 20 bases between. The CDR3 DNA sequence: TGTGCCAGCAGCTCACAGTTAACAGGAGTCTCGTTCTTC. This encodes CASSSQLTGVSFF.

The CDR3 region has the DNA TGTGCCAGCAGCGAGAACAGGGGCCCCAACTATGGCTACACCTTC. It codes for CASSENRGPNYGYTF. This chain uses TRBV7-3 with TRBJ1-2, with 7 bases matching TRBD1. The CDR3 is 15 residues long. V lost 5 bases and J lost 2; bases outside the gene matches: 8. CDR1 and CDR2 (germline): SGHTA, FQGTGA.

CDR3: CASSQGGGESFF. CDR3 in DNA: TGTGCCAGCAGCCAAGGAGGGGGCGAGAGCTTCTTT. This chain joins TRBV4-2 and TRBJ1-1, with 7 positions matching TRBD1. J lost 14 bases, V lost 1 base, and 7 bases had no gene match. Germline V gene data show CDR1 as LGHNA and CDR2 as YNFKEQ. The CDR3 covers 12 residues.

This chain uses TRBV27 with TRBJ1-5; no clear D gene. The CDR3 spans 14 residues. V was shortened by 6 bases and J by 0 bases, with 9 bases between the two germline ends. The germline gives CDR1 MNHEY, CDR2 SMNVEV (reference sequence). The DNA for the CDR3 is TGTGCCAGCAGCAGTTATTATAGCAATCAGCCCCAGCATTTT. This sequence encodes CASSSYYSNQPQHF.

V gene TRBV6-5 combines with J gene TRBJ2-2; D call uncertain. The V gene's germline CDR1 is MNHEY and CDR2 SVGAGI. The CDR3 is made up of 13 amino acids. The ends were cut back, 6 bases at V and 4 bases at J, with 9 bases in the middle. The CDR3 DNA is TGTGCCAGCAGCATACATATCACCGGGGAGCTGTTTTTT. Translated, it gives CASSIHITGELFF.

The chain couples TRBV6-6 to TRBJ2-1; TRBD2 might be the D (6 bases). Germline CDR1 MNHNY, CDR2 SVGAGI (reference sequence). The V and J ends lost 7 bases and 4 bases respectively, with 14 bases between them. The CDR3 length is 14 residues. The CDR3 here is CASKPGDLYNEQFF. The CDR3 DNA sequence: TGTGCCAGCAAACCGGGGGACCTTTACAATGAGCAGTTCTTC.

The chain carries TRBV5-4 and TRBJ2-3; TRBD2 matches 9 bases. V shed 0 bases and J 3 bases; nucleotides not matched to a gene: 5. The CDR3 is 16 residues long. The germline CDR1 and CDR2 sequences are SGHNT and YYREEE (reference sequence). The CDR3 DNA reads TGTGCCAGCAGCTTGGCTAAGACTAGCGGTACAGATACGCAGTATTTT. It encodes CASSLAKTSGTDTQYF.

The chain couples TRBV5-1 to TRBJ2-7; 10 bases map to TRBD1. This CDR3 has 16 residues. V was clipped by 4 bases and J by 4 bases; unmatched bases: 11. The germline V gene encodes CDR1 SGHRS and CDR2 YFSETQ. The CDR3 DNA sequence: TGCGCCAGCAGCCCGACGACAGGGGGCGTGAAATACGAGCAGTACTTC. It yields the protein CASSPTTGGVKYEQYF.

This clone was recorded once. The chain is built from TRBV14 and TRBJ2-3, with a tentative D call TRBD2 (6 bases). CDR3 length: 16 amino acids. V lost 3 bases and J 0 bases, leaving 13 bases between the germline ends. From germline, CDR1 is SGHDN and CDR2 FVKESK. The CDR3 here is CASSHQWGRSTDTQYF. CDR3 nucleotide sequence: TGTGCCAGCAGCCACCAGTGGGGGAGGAGCACAGATACGCAGTATTTT.

About this clone itself: One junction end does not reproduce the germline sequence, and a read error may be involved. The V gene is TRBV15, the J gene TRBJ1-2, with D possibly matching TRBD1 (5 bases). Per germline, CDR1 LNHNV and CDR2 YYDKDF (reference sequence). This CDR3 spans 16 amino acids. The CDR3 is CATSRDSGTAEYGYPF. In DNA, the CDR3 is TGTGCCACCAGCAGAGATTCCGGGACTGCGGAATATGGCTACCCCTTC.

This clone has only one observation. This sequence joins TRBV28 and TRBJ2-7, with TRBD1 identical over 8 bases. CDR1 is MDHEN and CDR2 is SYDVKM in the germline V gene. V dropped 5 bases and J dropped 3; count of bases not matched to a gene: 3. The CDR3 consists of 13 residues. As DNA, the CDR3 is TGTGCCAGCAGTAGACAGGGGCGCTACGAGCAGTACTTC. This translates into CASSRQGRYEQYF.

The V gene is TRBV29-1, the J gene TRBJ2-5, with 12 bases matching TRBD1. From germline, CDR1 is SQVTM and CDR2 ANQGSEA. The CDR3 extends over 15 amino acids. With V trimmed by 6 bases and J by 0 bases, 5 bases remained unmatched. The DNA of the CDR3 is TGCAGCGTAGTTGGGACAGGGGGCCACCAAGAGACCCAGTACTTC. The encoded protein is CSVVGTGGHQETQYF.

The rearrangement joins TRBV27 to TRBJ2-2; 9 nucleotides line up with TRBD1. The CDR3 is made up of 16 amino acids. The junction had 5 bases not matched to a gene; V was cut back by 5 bases and J by 1 base. Per the germline V gene, CDR1 is MNHEY and CDR2 is SMNVEV (reference sequence). As DNA, the CDR3 is TGTGCCAGCAGTCCCTTGGGACAGGGGAACACCGGGGAGCTGTTTTTT. Its translation: CASSPLGQGNTGELFF.

CDR3 residues: CATHAGLAVYEQYF. Here the CDR3 DNA reads TGTGCCACCCACGCCGGACTAGCGGTCTACGAGCAGTACTTC. The J gene is TRBJ2-7, the V gene TRBV2; TRBD2 matches 10 bases. This CDR3 is built from 14 residues. J gave up 3 bases and V 10 bases, and 9 bases lay outside the gene matches. Germline CDR1 reads SNHLY; CDR2 reads FYNNEI.

The J gene is TRBJ2-7, the V gene TRBV19; the D gene is possibly TRBD2 (6 bases). The ends were cut back, 3 bases at V and 0 bases at J, with 12 bases in the middle. This CDR3 has 15 amino acids. CDR1 and CDR2 from the germline V gene are LNHDA and SQIVND (reference sequence). DNA of the CDR3: TGTGCCAGTAGTATCCGGGACTTTGCCTCCTACGAGCAGTACTTC. Residues: CASSIRDFASYEQYF.

This clone was counted a few times. This chain links TRBV19 with TRBJ1-1; D ambiguous. In germline, CDR1 is LNHDA, CDR2 SQIVND (reference sequence). Between the trimmed V and J ends, which lost 2 bases and 5 bases, there was a span of 18 bases. The CDR3 has 16 amino acids. This CDR3 reads CASSITNLARRTEAFF. The CDR3 region has the DNA TGTGCCAGTAGTATAACAAATTTGGCCCGGAGGACTGAAGCTTTCTTT.

J is TRBJ1-2 and V is TRBV2; tentative D call: TRBD1 (6 bases). Germline assignment: CDR1 SNHLY and CDR2 FYNNEI. Trimming removed 7 bases at V and 4 bases at J, with 10 bases between. This CDR3 spans 12 amino acids. The CDR3 DNA reads as TGTGCCAGCACTCCGGACAGCTATGGCTACACCTTC. Translated: CASTPDSYGYTF.

The chain recombines TRBV6-5 with TRBJ1-2; TRBD1 agrees at 8 bases. This CDR3 has 15 residues. Germline V gene sequence: CDR1 MNHEY, CDR2 SVGAGI. The V and J ends lost 1 base and 4 bases, in that order; junction bases with no gene match: 5. The CDR3 DNA reads as TGTGCCAGCAGTTACTTATCAGGACAGGGCTATGGCTACACCTTC. This translates into CASSYLSGQGYGYTF.

V gene TRBV9 combines with J gene TRBJ1-5; TRBD1 might be the D (5 bases). Trimming pared 3 bases from V and 1 base from J, leaving 5 bases between. The CDR3 spans 13 residues. Germline values: CDR1 SGDLS, CDR2 YYNGEE. The CDR3 loop is CASSAGSNQPQHF. CDR3 DNA: TGTGCCAGCAGCGCAGGGAGCAATCAGCCCCAGCATTTT.

The V call is TRBV5-8, the J call TRBJ1-1, with D perhaps matching TRBD1 (5 bases). V dropped 6 bases and J dropped 4 bases, with 13 bases sitting between them. CDR3 length equals 13 residues. Germline CDR1 and CDR2: SGHTS and YDEGEE. The DNA of the CDR3 is TGTGCCAGCACATGGGGACTGGGCACTGAAGCTTTCTTT. It encodes CASTWGLGTEAFF.

The rearrangement links TRBV5-4 to TRBJ2-1, with TRBD2 as a possible D gene (6 bases). Germline-derived CDR1 and CDR2 are SGHNT and YYREEE (reference sequence). V gave up 4 bases and J gave up 6 bases, with 11 bases separating them. This CDR3 is 13 amino acids long. The CDR3 sequence: CASSQDYSNEQFF. The CDR3 DNA follows: TGTGCCAGCAGCCAGGACTACTCCAATGAGCAGTTCTTC.

The rearrangement links TRBV29-1 to TRBJ2-7, with D tentatively TRBD1 (7 bases). The CDR3 is 13 residues long. CDR1 and CDR2 from the germline V gene are SQVTM and ANQGSEA. V was clipped by 6 bases and J by 0 bases, with 12 bases between them. The CDR3 DNA follows: TGCAGCGTCGGGGGACAGATCTCCTACGAGCAGTACTTC. Residues: CSVGGQISYEQYF.

This clone was seen a single time. The chain's CDR3 is CASSAQVLAQDEQYF. The DNA for the CDR3 is TGTGCCAGCAGCGCACAGGTTCTCGCCCAGGACGAGCAGTACTTC. The rearrangement uses TRBV9 and TRBJ2-7, with D tentatively TRBD1 (5 bases). The CDR3 spans 15 residues. Trimming shortened V by 3 bases and J by 5 bases, and 18 bases separated the two germline ends. CDR1 and CDR2 from the germline V gene are SGDLS and YYNGEE.

The gene calls are TRBV5-1 and TRBJ2-3; D is unclear. The germline V and J ends were trimmed by 1 base and 1 base, with 7 bases remaining between them. CDR1 is SGHRS and CDR2 is YFSETQ in the germline V gene. This CDR3 contains 14 residues. As DNA, the CDR3 is TGCGCCAGCAGCTTGATTGGAGGCACAGATACGCAGTATTTT. Its translation is CASSLIGGTDTQYF.